This T cell receptor beta chain was sequenced during a study of blood T cell repertoires in COVID-19. Study summary: T cells, B-cell-depleted T cells, or PBMCs provided the cDNA or gDNA that served as material.

Participants, about 18 to 100 years old, spanned about 26 US areas. Cohorts were determined from participant-reported clinical history. The method was immunoSEQ multiplex PCR; TCRdb's version includes in-frame clones alone and lacks a portion of them. The sample has around 150,000 clones, roughly 80% seen once. The receptor's source is a man in his forties or fifties who had recovered from COVID-19. Sequences were obtained from PBMCs or T cells enriched from blood (not recorded which).

The CDR3 DNA follows: TGTGCCACCAGTCCGGGACTAGCGGGAATGGGGAATGAGCAGTTCTTC. Translated: CATSPGLAGMGNEQFF. V and J are TRBV24-1 and TRBJ2-1, with TRBD2 identical over 13 bases. Germline trimming cut 6 bases from V and 7 bases from J; bases unmatched to any gene: 8. There are 16 residues in the CDR3. From germline, CDR1 is KGHDR and CDR2 SFDVKD.